Presented here are 20 T cell receptor beta chains from one specimen sequenced in a study of blood T cell repertoires in COVID-19. The table came from immunoSEQ multiplex PCR; TCRdb's copy has only in-frame clones and leaves some out. The top ten hold 7.5% to 10% of the sample, which has roughly 200,000 clones, about 82% seen once. Sequenced sample: PBMCs or T cells enriched from blood (not recorded which). These receptors were collected from a woman younger than 45 who had recovered from COVID-19.

Notes on this clone: This CDR3 is also generated by other DNA sequences in the sample. J is TRBJ2-2 and V is TRBV3-1 (or the pseudogene TRBV3-2); D unresolved. Trimming removed 4 bases at V and 4 bases at J, with 7 bases between. CDR3 size: 13 residues. Per the germline V gene, CDR1 is LGHDT and CDR2 is YNNKEL (reference sequence). CDR3 loop: CASSLTGTGELFF. CDR3 nucleotides: TGTGCCAGCAGCCTGACGGGCACCGGGGAGCTGTTTTTT.

This clone was observed a single time. The chain links TRBV7-8 to TRBJ1-5, with D maybe TRBD1 (6 bases). Germline V gene sequence: CDR1 SGHVS, CDR2 FQNEAQ. With 4 bases removed from V and 7 bases from J, the gap between germline ends came to 11 bases. This CDR3 spans 13 amino acids. The CDR3 sequence: CASSYREKQPQHF. In DNA form, the CDR3 reads TGTGCCAGCAGCTACAGGGAGAAGCAGCCCCAGCATTTT.

V is TRBV6-5 and J is TRBJ2-7; possible D gene TRBD2, 6 bases. Germline CDR1 MNHEY, CDR2 SVGAGI. This CDR3 region has 14 residues. With 11 bases removed from V and 3 bases from J, the gap between germline ends came to 20 bases. The CDR3 spells CAAQAGRESYEQYF. In nucleotides, the CDR3 is TGTGCCGCCCAAGCAGGTCGGGAGAGCTACGAGCAGTACTTC.

The CDR3 DNA is TGTGCCATCAAAGGGGAAGAGACAGGCTATGGCTACACCTTC. Translating it yields CAIKGEETGYGYTF. The chain carries TRBV10-3 and TRBJ1-2; weak D call: TRBD1 (6 bases). The germline gives CDR1 ENHRY, CDR2 SYGVKD. The CDR3 sequence is 14 residues long. With 7 bases removed from V and 4 bases from J, the gap between germline ends came to 16 bases.

CDR3 region: CASSQGLAGTGELFF. CDR3 DNA: TGCGCCAGCAGCCAAGGCCTAGCGGGCACCGGGGAGCTGTTTTTT. This sequence joins TRBV4-1 and TRBJ2-2, with TRBD2 matching 8 bases. The ends lost 1 base at V and 4 bases at J; junction bases unmatched: 2. From germline, CDR1 is MGHRA and CDR2 YSYEKL. CDR3 length: 15 amino acids.

Of note for this clone: Other nucleotide sequences in the sample specify the same CDR3. The chain combines TRBV4-2 with TRBJ2-1; 11 positions match TRBD2. Germline V gene lookup returns CDR1 LGHNA and CDR2 YNFKEQ. The CDR3 has 16 residues. V shed 0 bases and J 5 bases; nucleotides not matched to a gene: 3. The CDR3 DNA reads as TGTGCCAGCAGCCAAGATGGGACTAGCGGTCACAATGAGCAGTTCTTC. This gives the protein CASSQDGTSGHNEQFF.

The chain uses TRBV18 and TRBJ2-5; D is uncertain. Germline V gene lookup returns CDR1 KGHSH and CDR2 LQKENI. Between the trimmed V and J ends, which lost 0 bases and 3 bases, there was a span of 8 bases. CDR3 length: 14 amino acids. CDR3 amino acids: CASSPPSVKETQYF. DNA of the CDR3: TGTGCCAGCTCACCACCGTCGGTAAAAGAGACCCAGTACTTC.

The V call is TRBV2, the J call TRBJ2-5, with 11 bases lining up with TRBD1. CDR1 is SNHLY and CDR2 is FYNNEI in the germline V gene. The CDR3 runs 14 residues. The ends lost 7 bases at V and 4 bases at J; junction bases unmatched: 5. The CDR3 DNA is TGTGCCAGCACCTTGGGACAGGGGGGAGAGACCCAGTACTTC. Translated: CASTLGQGGETQYF.

V usage is TRBV9 and J usage is TRBJ1-1; 9 bases line up with TRBD1. V lost 1 base to trimming and J lost 4 bases; unmatched junction nucleotides: 11. CDR3 length: 17 residues. CDR1 and CDR2 from the germline V gene are SGDLS and YYNGEE. The CDR3 loop reads CASSVSPVGTGSTEAFF. CDR3 nucleotide sequence: TGTGCCAGCAGCGTATCTCCCGTCGGGACAGGGAGCACTGAAGCTTTCTTT.

The chain is built from TRBV11-3 and TRBJ2-5; D not resolved. The germline V and J ends were trimmed by 6 bases and 5 bases, with 13 bases remaining between them. Germline V gene lookup returns CDR1 SGHNT and CDR2 YENEEA. This CDR3 is built from 13 residues. The chain's CDR3 is CASRQSGSETQYF. Here the CDR3 DNA reads TGTGCCAGCAGACAATCAGGTTCCGAGACCCAGTACTTC.

This clone was seen more than once but under ten times. V and J are TRBV3-1 (or the pseudogene TRBV3-2) and TRBJ2-7; no clear D. This CDR3 spans 15 amino acids. Trimming left V 4 bases short and J 2 bases short, with 15 bases between. Germline loops: CDR1 LGHDT, CDR2 YNNKEL (reference sequence). As DNA, the CDR3 is TGTGCCAGCAGCCCCTCAGCGCAGTCCCCCTACGAGCAGTACTTC. Its translation is CASSPSAQSPYEQYF.

CDR3 DNA sequence: TGTGCCAGCTCACCACTCAACAGGGACTCTGGAAACACCATATATTTT. Translated, it gives CASSPLNRDSGNTIYF. The chain couples TRBV18 to TRBJ1-3; TRBD1 might be the D (6 bases). The CDR3 sequence is 16 residues long. Trimming took off 1 base at V and 0 bases at J, with 10 bases between the two ends. CDR1 is KGHSH, CDR2 LQKENI, per germline. Full variable domain (remainder filled in from reference TRBV18 and TRBJ1-3): NAGVMQNPRHLVRRRGQEARLRCSPMKGHSHVYWYRQLPEEGLKFMVYLQKENIIDESGMPKERFSAEFPKEGPSILRIQQVVRGDSAAYFCASSPLNRDSGNTIYFGEGSWLTVV.

The V call is TRBV6-5, the J call TRBJ1-2, with a weak D call TRBD1 (6 bases). In germline, CDR1 is MNHEY, CDR2 SVGAGI. The CDR3 extends over 13 amino acids. Trimming left V 8 bases short and J 8 bases short, with 18 bases between. In DNA, the CDR3 is TGTGCCAGCGATCAGGAACAGGGTGTCGGCTACACCTTC. This gives the protein CASDQEQGVGYTF.

This clone was recorded once. This sequence joins TRBV2 and TRBJ2-5; D might be TRBD2 (6 bases). The CDR3 consists of 10 residues. Germline lookup yields CDR1 SNHLY and CDR2 FYNNEI. Trimming took off 8 bases at V and 5 bases at J, with 6 bases between the two ends. The CDR3 reads CASGRETQYF. In DNA, the CDR3 is TGTGCCAGCGGGAGGGAGACCCAGTACTTC.

The gene calls are TRBV5-5 and TRBJ1-5, with D tentatively TRBD1 (5 bases). Germline V lookup: CDR1 SGHKS, CDR2 YYEKEE (reference sequence). The CDR3 spans 13 residues. V was cut by 2 bases and J by 4 bases, with 7 bases left in between. The CDR3 nucleotides read TGTGCCAGCAGCTTCGACAGTAATCAGCCCCAGCATTTT. It encodes CASSFDSNQPQHF.

This clone was seen a few times. The chain has TRBV7-9 and TRBJ1-1; D ambiguous. CDR3 length equals 13 residues. V lost 5 bases to trimming and J lost 2 bases, with 9 bases between them. Per germline, CDR1 SEHNR and CDR2 FQNEAQ (reference sequence). The DNA for the CDR3 is TGTGCCAGCAGCCGACTTGGTAACACTGAAGCTTTCTTT. It encodes CASSRLGNTEAFF.

This clone was recorded a few times. J is TRBJ1-1 and V is TRBV30; D gene uncertain. Trimming stripped 4 bases from V and 0 bases from J, with 9 bases between. This CDR3 contains 13 residues. Germline values: CDR1 GTSNPN, CDR2 SVGIG (reference sequence). For the CDR3, the DNA is TGTGCCTGGAACAGCAAATTGAACACTGAAGCTTTCTTT. Encoded protein: CAWNSKLNTEAFF.

This chain joins TRBV7-9 and TRBJ1-4; 7 nucleotides match TRBD1. The V and J ends lost 6 bases and 8 bases, in that order; junction bases with no gene match: 9. The germline CDR1 and CDR2 sequences are SEHNR and FQNEAQ (reference sequence). The CDR3 contains 14 residues. CDR3 DNA sequence: TGTGCCAGCAGTCCGCAGGGGGTTGGCGAAAAACTGTTTTTT. Translating it yields CASSPQGVGEKLFF. Looking up the rest from reference TRBV7-9 and TRBJ1-4 gives the full variable domain: DTGVSQNPRHKITKRGQNVTFRCDPISEHNRLYWYRQTLGQGPEFLTYFQNEAQLEKSRLLSDRFSAERPKGSFSTLEIQRTEQGDSAMYLCASSPQGVGEKLFFGSGTQLSVL.

The chain joins TRBV2 to TRBJ1-2, with TRBD1 as a possible D gene (6 bases). Trimming took off 6 bases at V and 5 bases at J, with 34 bases between the two ends. The germline gives CDR1 SNHLY, CDR2 FYNNEI. The CDR3 runs 20 residues. DNA of the CDR3: TGTGCCAGCAGGAGGGCCGGGACCGAGAGGTATTCGGGGGGCGTGTATGGCTACACCTTC. Its protein product is CASRRAGTERYSGGVYGYTF.

The rearrangement uses TRBV28 and TRBJ2-2, with 10 bases matching TRBD2. The germline V gene has CDR1 MDHEN and CDR2 SYDVKM. With 5 bases clipped from V and 6 bases from J, the junction kept 12 bases outside the gene matches. This CDR3 has 17 residues. Here the CDR3 reads CASSAGTSVLYAGELFF. The CDR3 DNA reads TGTGCCAGCAGTGCCGGGACTAGCGTGTTGTATGCCGGGGAGCTGTTTTTT.